The 7 T cell receptor beta chains in this list originate from one sample, sequenced in a study of vaccination and CD4 T cells after COVID-19. Described treatment: approximately nine-day PBMC culture with coronavirus spike peptide pools or control peptides (ViraFEST assay). The Oncomine TCR Beta short-read assay generated sequence data from the DNA of cultured CD4+ T cells. TCRdb re-analysed the PCR reads in MiXCR, keeping a single row per CDR3 protein. This sample has some 9,500 distinct CDR3 sequences; around 53% occur once, and the top ten carry around 21%. No antigen is known for these receptors. Sequencing was carried out using CD4+ T cells from blood, cultured in vitro. The origin of the receptors is a human donor who had recovered from COVID-19.

The chain employs TRBV7-2 and TRBJ1-2, with D possibly matching TRBD1 (5 bases). V lost 8 bases to trimming and J lost 3 bases, with 13 bases between them. Germline lookup yields CDR1 SGHTA and CDR2 FQGNSA. This CDR3 is 13 amino acids long. The CDR3 nucleotides are TGTGCCAGCGCCGCGGACACATACTATGGCTACACCTTC. It codes for CASAADTYYGYTF. Using reference TRBV7-2 and TRBJ1-2 for the parts outside the CDR3, the full variable domain is GAGVSQSPSNKVTEKGKDVELRCDPISGHTALYWYRQSLGQGLEFLIYFQGNSAPDKSGLPSDRFSAERTGGSVSTLTIQRTQQEDSAVYLCASAADTYYGYTFGSGTRLTVV.

This chain links TRBV4-2 with TRBJ1-3, with 10 bases matching TRBD1. This CDR3 comprises 16 residues. The germline CDR1 and CDR2 sequences are LGHNA and YNFKEQ. The V and J ends lost 1 base and 7 bases, in that order; junction bases with no gene match: 7. This CDR3 reads CASSQAGTGVRNTIYF. The CDR3 DNA reads TGTGCCAGCAGCCAAGCAGGGACAGGGGTACGGAACACCATATATTTT.

This clonotype was detected only a few times. The gene calls are TRBV28 and TRBJ1-2; 7 bases match TRBD1. With V trimmed by 6 bases and J by 8 bases, 12 bases remained unmatched. The CDR3 is made up of 14 amino acids. Germline V gene sequence: CDR1 MDHEN, CDR2 SYDVKM. The CDR3: CASSPPDRSGGYTF. The CDR3 bases are TGTGCCAGCAGCCCACCGGACAGGTCGGGGGGCTACACCTTC.

CDR3 sequence reads: CASSFRGYQPQHF. DNA for the CDR3: TGTGCCAGCAGTTTCAGGGGATATCAGCCCCAGCATTTT. This rearrangement joins TRBV28 to TRBJ1-5, with D perhaps matching TRBD1 (6 bases). Germline V gives CDR1 MDHEN, CDR2 SYDVKM. CDR3 length: 13 amino acids. Trimming pared 3 bases from V and 5 bases from J, leaving 8 bases between.

The gene calls are TRBV19 and TRBJ2-7; 7 bases fit TRBD1. The germline V gene encodes CDR1 LNHDA and CDR2 SQIVND (reference sequence). V shed 6 bases and J 1 base; nucleotides not matched to a gene: 6. The CDR3 has 14 amino acids. This chain's CDR3 is CASRGLTGSYEQYF. For the CDR3, the DNA is TGTGCCAGTAGGGGATTGACAGGGTCCTACGAGCAGTACTTC.

The chain combines TRBV7-9 with TRBJ1-1, with unresolved D. Germline V gene data show CDR1 as SEHNR and CDR2 as FQNEAQ (reference sequence). The V gene lost 5 bases and the J gene lost 3 bases, with 13 bases spanning the gap. The CDR3 covers 14 residues. This CDR3 reads CASSPGESYTEAFF. The CDR3 nucleotides are TGTGCCAGCAGCCCCGGTGAGAGCTACACTGAAGCTTTCTTT. The variable domain in full, completed from reference TRBV7-9 and TRBJ1-1, reads DTGVSQNPRHKITKRGQNVTFRCDPISEHNRLYWYRQTLGQGPEFLTYFQNEAQLEKSRLLSDRFSAERPKGSFSTLEIQRTEQGDSAMYLCASSPGESYTEAFFGQGTRLTVV.

The V gene is TRBV2, the J gene TRBJ1-1; the D gene is possibly TRBD1 (5 bases). The CDR3 is 15 residues long. V lost 5 bases and J lost 2, with 15 bases in between. Germline assignment: CDR1 SNHLY and CDR2 FYNNEI. CDR3 region: CASSPWRQPNTEAFF. CDR3 sequence (DNA): TGTGCCAGCAGTCCGTGGAGACAGCCAAACACTGAAGCTTTCTTT.